Presented here are 31 T cell receptor beta chains from one specimen sequenced in a study of cytomegalovirus exposure and HLA in healthy donors. Primers included in the PCR were 60 Vbeta and 13 Jbeta primers. Method: immunoSEQ multiplex PCR; TCRdb's copy keeps in-frame clones and lacks some. The sample carries approximately 170,000 clones, roughly 79% recorded once. Sequencing input: PBMCs. Receptors originate from a man between 18 and 29 years old in good health and CMV-seropositive.

The chain links TRBV19 to TRBJ1-3; D call uncertain. The germline V and J ends were trimmed by 10 bases and 0 bases, with 10 bases remaining between them. Per the germline V gene, CDR1 is LNHDA and CDR2 is SQIVND (reference sequence). The CDR3 runs to 13 residues. Written as DNA, the CDR3 is TGTGCCATCGGGAGCTACTCTGGAAACACCATATATTTT. It codes for CAIGSYSGNTIYF.

The chain has TRBV2 and TRBJ1-2; 7 bases map to TRBD1. The CDR3 totals 15 residues. Trimming at V came to 4 bases and at J to 6 bases, leaving 11 bases not matched to a gene. Germline V gene data show CDR1 as SNHLY and CDR2 as FYNNEI. The CDR3 is CASSVQGGGGNGYTF. The DNA for the CDR3 is TGTGCCAGCAGTGTTCAAGGGGGCGGAGGGAATGGCTACACCTTC.

This chain connects TRBV7-9 to TRBJ1-1; a weak D match, TRBD1 (5 bases). Germline loops: CDR1 SEHNR, CDR2 FQNEAQ (reference sequence). CDR3 length: 15 residues. Trimming cost V 1 base and J 1 base, with 10 bases left between them. The CDR3 region is CASSLEGFGNTEAFF. Here the CDR3 DNA reads TGTGCCAGCAGCTTAGAGGGGTTCGGGAACACTGAAGCTTTCTTT.

CDR3 sequence (DNA): TGTGCCAGTGGGGACAGAGACACTGAAGCTTTCTTT. It is translated as CASGDRDTEAFF. The V gene is TRBV19, the J gene TRBJ1-1; 7 bases align to TRBD1. Germline V gene data show CDR1 as LNHDA and CDR2 as SQIVND (reference sequence). The CDR3 sequence is 12 residues long. J was trimmed by 3 bases and V by 8 bases; bases with no gene match: 3.

The gene calls are TRBV20-1 and TRBJ2-7; maybe TRBD2 (6 bases). This CDR3 has 11 amino acids. V lost 3 bases and J lost 6, with 9 bases in between. Per germline, CDR1 DFQATT and CDR2 SNEGSKA (reference sequence). Here the CDR3 reads CSARGLPEQYF. The DNA for the CDR3 is TGCAGTGCTAGGGGACTCCCCGAGCAGTACTTC.

V gene TRBV5-8 combines with J gene TRBJ1-1; perhaps TRBD1 as D (5 bases). V shed 0 bases and J shed 1 base, with 10 bases lying between them. This CDR3 has 15 amino acids. Germline V gene sequence: CDR1 SGHTS, CDR2 YDEGEE. The CDR3 sequence: CASSLVWGQNTEAFF. DNA of the CDR3: TGTGCCAGCAGCTTGGTCTGGGGCCAGAACACTGAAGCTTTCTTT.

V gene TRBV21-1 combines with J gene TRBJ2-1; TRBD2 reflects the table's D call only, with no check against the DNA. TRBV21-1 is described as a pseudogene. This CDR3 comprises 15 residues. The CDR3 nucleotides are TGTGCCAGCAGCCCGGGACTAGCCAGGGACAATGAGCAGTTCTTC. This sequence encodes CASSPGLARDNEQFF.

V is TRBV5-1 and J is TRBJ1-3; 9 nucleotides agree with TRBD1. V lost 0 bases to trimming and J lost 7 bases; unmatched junction nucleotides: 5. This CDR3 is 15 amino acids long. Germline V gene data show CDR1 as SGHRS and CDR2 as YFSETQ. CDR3 coding DNA: TGCGCCAGCAGCTTGGGGACAGGGGAGGGGAACACCATATATTTT. This codes for CASSLGTGEGNTIYF.

The chain links TRBV28 to TRBJ1-1, with 8 positions matching TRBD1. Germline loops: CDR1 MDHEN, CDR2 SYDVKM. The CDR3 is 15 residues long. V trimming: 7 bases; J trimming: 3 bases; junction bases outside the gene matches: 10. CDR3 sequence reads: CASKYAGTGDTEAFF. Written as DNA, the CDR3 is TGTGCCAGCAAGTACGCCGGGACAGGAGACACTGAAGCTTTCTTT.

V usage is TRBV6-4 and J usage is TRBJ1-2; 7 bases are a match to TRBD1. Germline V gives CDR1 MRHNA, CDR2 SNTAGT. The CDR3 runs to 14 residues. The V and J ends lost 0 bases and 6 bases, in that order; junction bases with no gene match: 4. Here the CDR3 reads CASSDSTGPDGYTF. Written as DNA, the CDR3 is TGTGCCAGCAGTGACTCGACAGGGCCTGATGGCTACACCTTC.

The chain recombines TRBV10-1 with TRBJ2-1, with 11 bases fitting TRBD2. V trimming: 6 bases; J trimming: 8 bases; junction bases outside the gene matches: 9. The CDR3 contains 15 residues. CDR1 is WNHNN, CDR2 SYGVQD, per germline (reference sequence). The CDR3: CASSETSGSVYEQFF. The CDR3 DNA follows: TGCGCCAGCAGCGAAACTAGCGGGAGCGTCTATGAGCAGTTCTTC.

This clone was seen a handful of times. The DNA is omitted, as the CDR3 cannot be located on it reliably, and the CDR3 follows TCRdb's listing. V usage is TRBV12-1 and J usage is TRBJ1-1; the table's D call, TRBD1, has no DNA check behind it. TRBV12-1 is listed as a pseudogene. The CDR3 has 14 residues if both end residues are counted. The CDR3 is CASSFGQGAGEAFF.

The chain joins TRBV6-4 to TRBJ2-2, with 8 bases identical to TRBD2. CDR3 length: 15 residues. From germline, CDR1 is MRHNA and CDR2 SNTAGT. The V gene end was trimmed by 0 bases and the J gene end by 4 bases; junction bases not matched to a gene: 1. CDR3 protein: CASSDSSGSTGELFF. CDR3 nucleotide sequence: TGTGCCAGCAGTGACTCGAGCGGGAGCACCGGGGAGCTGTTTTTT.

This clone appeared a single time. This chain uses TRBV30 with TRBJ1-2, with unresolved D. Trimming removed 1 base at V and 4 bases at J, with 7 bases between. CDR1 and CDR2 (germline): GTSNPN, SVGIG (reference sequence). The CDR3 covers 12 residues. The CDR3 sequence is CAWSAGSYGYTF. CDR3 DNA sequence: TGTGCCTGGAGTGCTGGCTCCTATGGCTACACCTTC.

The chain employs TRBV6-1 and TRBJ2-2; TRBD1 might be the D (6 bases). Trimming cost V 5 bases and J 7 bases, with 14 bases left between them. This CDR3 has 14 residues. CDR1 MNHNS and CDR2 SASEGT come from the germline V gene. CDR3 coding DNA: TGTGCCAGCAGTCCTACAGGGTACAGCGGGGAGCTGTTTTTT. The encoded protein is CASSPTGYSGELFF.

The chain has TRBV6-6 and TRBJ2-2; a possible D gene is TRBD2 (7 bases). The CDR3 is 16 amino acids. V was cut by 3 bases and J by 4 bases, with 15 bases left in between. Per the germline V gene, CDR1 is MNHNY and CDR2 is SVGAGI (reference sequence). CDR3 coding DNA: TGTGCCAGCAGTTATGAGCCAGGGGAGGGCACCGGGGAGCTGTTTTTT. Its protein is CASSYEPGEGTGELFF.

This sequence joins TRBV30 and TRBJ1-5; D might be TRBD1 (5 bases). The CDR3 has 18 residues. The germline CDR1 and CDR2 sequences are GTSNPN and SVGIG (reference sequence). V was shortened by 5 bases and J by 3 bases, with 26 bases between the two germline ends. Written as DNA, the CDR3 is TGTGCCTGGGCAAAACCCGGACACACAATAGAAGCCAATCAGCCCCAGCATTTT. As protein: CAWAKPGHTIEANQPQHF. The full variable domain, with the rest looked up from reference TRBV30 and TRBJ1-5, is SQTIHQWPATLVQPVGSPLSLECTVEGTSNPNLYWYRQAAGRGLQLLFYSVGIGQISSEVPQNLSASRPQDRQFILSSKKLLLSDSGFYLCAWAKPGHTIEANQPQHFGDGTRLSIL.

V usage is TRBV7-8 and J usage is TRBJ2-1; TRBD2 matches 11 bases. Trimming removed 2 bases from V and 4 bases from J; junction bases left unmatched: 7. The CDR3 is made up of 17 amino acids. Germline V CDR1 and CDR2: SGHVS, FQNEAQ. CDR3 in amino acids: CASSLLISGRDYNEQFF. The CDR3 DNA reads as TGTGCCAGCAGCTTACTGATTAGCGGGAGGGATTACAATGAGCAGTTCTTC.

The J gene is TRBJ2-2, the V gene TRBV6-5; 7 positions agree with TRBD1. This CDR3 region has 15 residues. Germline CDR1 reads MNHEY; CDR2 reads SVGAGI. Trimming removed 5 bases from V and 4 bases from J; junction bases left unmatched: 7. CDR3 protein: CASSVDRAGTGELFF. CDR3 sequence (DNA): TGTGCCAGCAGTGTAGACAGGGCAGGCACCGGGGAGCTGTTTTTT.

The chain uses TRBV5-1 and TRBJ1-2, with D possibly matching TRBD1 (5 bases). The V gene's germline CDR1 is SGHRS and CDR2 YFSETQ. V lost 3 bases to trimming and J lost 7 bases, with 13 bases between them. The CDR3 is 13 amino acids. The CDR3 nucleotides read TGCGCCAGCAGCTGGGACTCCGGGGGTGGCTACACCTTC. Its translation: CASSWDSGGGYTF.

The chain couples TRBV27 to TRBJ2-6, with unresolved D. Trimming stripped 6 bases from V and 4 bases from J, with 13 bases between. The germline V gene has CDR1 MNHEY and CDR2 SMNVEV (reference sequence). CDR3 size: 15 residues. CDR3 sequence (DNA): TGTGCCAGCAGCCGCGGCACTCCCGGGGCCAACGTCCTGACTTTC. Amino acids: CASSRGTPGANVLTF.

This rearrangement joins TRBV7-2 to TRBJ2-1; 14 positions agree with TRBD2. J gave up 9 bases and V 4 bases, and 8 bases lay outside the gene matches. The CDR3 covers 16 residues. Germline-derived CDR1 and CDR2 are SGHTA and FQGNSA. CDR3 amino acids: CASSSGLAGGNSEQFF. The CDR3 DNA sequence: TGTGCCAGCAGCTCCGGACTAGCGGGAGGAAATAGTGAGCAGTTCTTC.

This chain connects TRBV28 to TRBJ2-7; D unresolved. The CDR3 runs 13 residues. The V and J ends lost 10 bases and 0 bases respectively, with 13 bases between them. CDR1 MDHEN and CDR2 SYDVKM come from the germline V gene. For the CDR3, the DNA is TGTGCCACCCAAGGAGCGCTCTCCTACGAGCAGTACTTC. Translating it yields CATQGALSYEQYF.

V gene TRBV6-6 combines with J gene TRBJ2-1; a possible D gene is TRBD2 (6 bases). Germline values: CDR1 MNHNY, CDR2 SVGAGI (reference sequence). V lost 6 bases and J lost 8, with 23 bases in between. CDR3 length equals 16 residues. This CDR3 reads CASRPLEGDPSDEQFF. CDR3 DNA sequence: TGTGCCAGCAGACCCCTGGAGGGCGACCCGAGTGATGAGCAGTTCTTC.

The chain links TRBV5-1 to TRBJ1-1; unclear D gene. The ends were cut back, 0 bases at V and 3 bases at J, with 9 bases in the middle. The CDR3 has 14 amino acids. The germline V gene has CDR1 SGHRS and CDR2 YFSETQ. The DNA for the CDR3 is TGCGCCAGCAGCTTGGGAACCGGGGACACTGAAGCTTTCTTT. Translation: CASSLGTGDTEAFF.

The chain has TRBV5-8 and TRBJ1-1, with D tentatively TRBD1 (6 bases). The CDR3 extends over 14 amino acids. Per the germline V gene, CDR1 is SGHTS and CDR2 is YDEGEE. V lost 4 bases and J lost 2, with 12 bases in between. Written as DNA, the CDR3 is TGTGCCAGCAGCCTCACGGACAGAAACACTGAAGCTTTCTTT. Encoded protein: CASSLTDRNTEAFF.

This sequence joins TRBV6-1 and TRBJ1-2, with D maybe TRBD1 (6 bases). The V gene's germline CDR1 is MNHNS and CDR2 SASEGT. V was clipped by 3 bases and J by 4 bases, with 9 bases between them. The length of the CDR3 is 13 residues. CDR3 DNA sequence: TGTGCCAGCAGTGAGAGGGGGAGCTATGGCTACACCTTC. Translating it yields CASSERGSYGYTF.

The V gene is TRBV2, the J gene TRBJ2-1; a possible D gene is TRBD2 (5 bases). V gave up 2 bases and J gave up 10 bases, with 21 bases separating them. The CDR3 is made up of 16 amino acids. From germline, CDR1 is SNHLY and CDR2 FYNNEI. DNA for the CDR3: TGTGCCAGCAGTGAATCATTCGGGATCTTTGGTGAGGAGCAGTTCTTC. This sequence encodes CASSESFGIFGEEQFF.

The chain recombines TRBV4-3 with TRBJ2-1; TRBD2 matches at 12 bases. Germline V lookup: CDR1 LGHNA, CDR2 YSLEER. Unmatched junction bases numbered 12, after V lost 0 bases and J lost 15 bases. The CDR3 is 16 amino acids. CDR3 DNA sequence: TGCGCCAGCAGCCAAGACCTAGCGGGAGGGCCCTGGCGTCGGTTCTTC. It translates to CASSQDLAGGPWRRFF.

This chain connects TRBV5-1 to TRBJ2-3, with TRBD2 matching 7 bases. The CDR3 extends over 15 amino acids. V dropped 7 bases and J dropped 2; count of bases not matched to a gene: 10. Germline V gives CDR1 SGHRS, CDR2 YFSETQ. The CDR3 spells CASGPWGGTTDTQYF. For the CDR3, the DNA is TGCGCCAGCGGACCGTGGGGGGGAACCACAGATACGCAGTATTTT.

In this sample, this clone turned up once. The gene calls are TRBV9 and TRBJ2-1, with 8 nucleotides matching TRBD1. This CDR3 contains 16 residues. Trimming cost V 3 bases and J 8 bases; bases outside gene matches: 13. The germline CDR1 and CDR2 sequences are SGDLS and YYNGEE. The CDR3 reads CASSDMDRALGHEQFF. The DNA for the CDR3 is TGTGCCAGCAGCGACATGGACAGGGCACTCGGGCATGAGCAGTTCTTC.